Listed here are 29 T cell receptor beta chains from one sample, sequenced in a study of metastatic and nonmetastatic thyroid tumors (dated by TCRdb to 2018 to 2020). No treatment had been received by any patient before thyroid surgery. The library was obtained by PCR. The reads were generated on an Illumina HiSeq 4000. TCRdb reprocessing: public reads trimmed at Q25 with fastp, clones called with MiXCR, in-frame beta chains kept. This sample has about 22,000 clones in its table, and around a fifth of those were observed once. The ten largest clones take up about an eighth of the sample. Sequencing input: blood. The source of these receptors is a male donor with papillary thyroid cancer or a benign thyroid nodule (not recorded which). Some clones in this sample may be carry-over from other donors' samples.

This clone showed up many times. The chain links TRBV6-1 to TRBJ2-7; tentatively, D is TRBD1 (6 bases). V dropped 1 base and J dropped 0 bases, with 10 bases sitting between them. Germline assignment: CDR1 MNHNS and CDR2 SASEGT. The length of the CDR3 is 15 residues. This CDR3 reads CASSEGTESSYEQYF. CDR3 sequence (DNA): TGTGCCAGCAGTGAAGGGACAGAGAGCTCCTACGAGCAGTACTTC.

This clone is judged medium-sized (0.01 to 0.1%). The V gene is TRBV20-1, the J gene TRBJ1-6, with 7 bases that match TRBD1. The germline V gene has CDR1 DFQATT and CDR2 SNEGSKA (reference sequence). The V gene end was trimmed by 5 bases and the J gene end by 6 bases; junction bases not matched to a gene: 13. The CDR3 has 16 residues. The CDR3 is CSARPGTADPNSPLHF. The DNA for the CDR3 is TGCAGTGCTCGCCCCGGGACAGCGGACCCTAATTCACCCCTCCACTTT.

This clone was seen many times. This chain uses TRBV7-9 with TRBJ2-6; D call uncertain. V dropped 3 bases and J dropped 1 base, with 7 bases sitting between them. Per germline, CDR1 SEHNR and CDR2 FQNEAQ (reference sequence). The length of the CDR3 is 15 residues. This CDR3 is CASSLSLSGANVLTF. For the CDR3, the DNA is TGTGCCAGCAGCTTGAGTCTTTCTGGGGCCAACGTCCTGACTTTC.

This chain joins TRBV20-1 and TRBJ1-6; tentative D call: TRBD1 (5 bases). Per germline, CDR1 DFQATT and CDR2 SNEGSKA (reference sequence). V gave up 5 bases and J gave up 4 bases, with 12 bases separating them. This CDR3 spans 14 amino acids. In DNA form, the CDR3 reads TGCAGTGCTGTTACAGGTGCTTATAATTCACCCCTCCACTTT. Its translation is CSAVTGAYNSPLHF.

The V call is TRBV10-3, the J call TRBJ2-1, with TRBD1 as a possible D gene (6 bases). The ends were cut back, 7 bases at V and 8 bases at J, with 24 bases in the middle. Germline V gene sequence: CDR1 ENHRY, CDR2 SYGVKD. This CDR3 has 16 amino acids. Written as DNA, the CDR3 is TGTGCCATCACGGGAAATCGGGACATGGGGCAGCATGAGCAGTTCTTC. Its protein product is CAITGNRDMGQHEQFF.

The table lists this clone with many counts. The chain uses TRBV6-2 or TRBV6-3 and TRBJ2-1; D is possibly TRBD2 (5 bases). Trimming shortened V by 2 bases and J by 9 bases, and 8 bases separated the two germline ends. Germline CDR1 reads MNHEY; CDR2 reads SVGEGT. There are 12 residues in the CDR3. The CDR3 region has the DNA TGTGCCAGCAGTTACATAGGGAGTGAGCAGTTCTTC. It specifies CASSYIGSEQFF.

This clone was observed at least ten times. This chain links TRBV2 with TRBJ2-2; D may be TRBD2 (5 bases). The CDR3 has 14 amino acids. Germline V gene data show CDR1 as SNHLY and CDR2 as FYNNEI. V shed 0 bases and J shed 8 bases, with 10 bases lying between them. The CDR3 nucleotides are TGTGCCAGCAGTGAAGCAGTCCGGGGAGGGGAGCTGTTTTTT. Protein sequence: CASSEAVRGGELFF.

This clone has a count of ten or more. The V call is TRBV27, the J call TRBJ2-1; D is perhaps TRBD1 (6 bases). Between the trimmed V and J ends, which lost 4 bases and 9 bases, there was a span of 13 bases. The germline CDR1 and CDR2 sequences are MNHEY and SMNVEV (reference sequence). The CDR3 totals 13 residues. The CDR3 protein is CASSSTGLGEQFF. CDR3 in DNA: TGTGCCAGCAGTTCCACAGGGTTAGGTGAGCAGTTCTTC.

This clone was seen many times. The chain uses TRBV10-2 and TRBJ2-7, with 7 bases matching TRBD2. Looked up from germline, CDR1 is WSHSY and CDR2 is SAAADI. The J segment lost 3 bases and the V segment lost 0 bases, leaving 2 bases of the junction unmatched. The CDR3 spans 14 residues. The CDR3 nucleotides read TGCGCCAGCAGTGAGTCGGGGGGGATCTACGAGCAGTACTTC. Amino acid sequence: CASSESGGIYEQYF.

By sample share, this clone is medium-sized. This chain joins TRBV6-1 and TRBJ2-1; 11 nucleotides match TRBD2. Trimming removed 6 bases from V and 9 bases from J; junction bases left unmatched: 13. Germline V gene data show CDR1 as MNHNS and CDR2 as SASEGT. The CDR3 is 16 residues long. The CDR3 loop reads CASSQGLAGGGGEQFF. The CDR3 DNA sequence: TGTGCCAGCAGCCAGGGGCTAGCGGGAGGCGGTGGTGAGCAGTTCTTC.

In the case of this clone: This may arise from a read error, as a much more abundant clone is one base away. The gene calls are TRBV5-1 and TRBJ2-1; D is uncertain. The CDR3 consists of 14 residues. V lost 0 bases to trimming and J lost 6 bases, with 10 bases between them. Per germline, CDR1 SGHRS and CDR2 YFSETQ. CDR3 coding DNA: TGCGCCAGCAGCTTGGACTCCTCATCCAATGAGCAGTTCTTC. Translated: CASSLDSSSNEQFF.

This clone was seen repeatedly, ten times or more. DNA for the CDR3: TGCGCCAGCAGCTTGTCCGGCAGACCAGATACGCAGTATTTT. Its protein product is CASSLSGRPDTQYF. The rearrangement joins TRBV5-1 to TRBJ2-3; D is unclear. Germline-derived CDR1 and CDR2 are SGHRS and YFSETQ. The CDR3 is 14 amino acids. V shed 1 base and J shed 4 bases, with 10 bases lying between them.

This clone came up many times. Being one base from a much bigger clone, this may be a read error. The chain combines TRBV6-2 or TRBV6-3 with TRBJ1-5, with D unresolved. The CDR3 sequence is 12 residues long. Germline V gene lookup returns CDR1 MNHEY and CDR2 SVGEGT. V shed 4 bases and J shed 9 bases, with 10 bases lying between them. CDR3 residues: CASSSRPGPQHF. The CDR3 DNA reads as TGTGCCAGCAGTTCACGACCGGGGCCCCAGCATTTT.

The genes are TRBV5-1 and TRBJ2-3, with TRBD2 identical over 10 bases. The V and J ends lost 0 bases and 6 bases, in that order; junction bases with no gene match: 7. The CDR3 totals 16 residues. From germline, CDR1 is SGHRS and CDR2 YFSETQ. The CDR3 reads CASSLVGLAEADTQYF. CDR3 nucleotide sequence: TGCGCCAGCAGCTTGGTCGGACTAGCGGAAGCGGATACGCAGTATTTT.

The chain joins TRBV12-3 or TRBV12-4 to TRBJ2-7; 7 bases agree with TRBD1. The CDR3 loop spans 14 amino acids. Trimming removed 5 bases from V and 3 bases from J; junction bases left unmatched: 7. CDR3 sequence: CASSKGGQHYEQYF. The CDR3 nucleotides are TGTGCCAGCAGTAAAGGGGGACAGCACTACGAGCAGTACTTC.

By share, this clone ranks as medium-sized. CDR3 amino acids: CASSKTSGRYNEQFF. The CDR3 DNA is TGTGCCAGCAGTAAGACTAGCGGGAGATACAATGAGCAGTTCTTC. The J gene is TRBJ2-1, the V gene TRBV6-2 or TRBV6-3, with 12 positions matching TRBD2. The CDR3 runs 15 residues. Germline V gives CDR1 MNHEY, CDR2 SVGEGT. V trimming: 5 bases; J trimming: 4 bases; junction bases outside the gene matches: 3.

There are many counts of this clone. This chain uses TRBV2 with TRBJ2-3; no firm D call. The length of the CDR3 is 13 residues. Germline assignment: CDR1 SNHLY and CDR2 FYNNEI. Trimming removed 5 bases from V and 6 bases from J, with 12 bases in between. CDR3 amino acids: CASSPQGVDTQYF. As DNA, the CDR3 is TGTGCCAGCAGTCCCCAAGGTGTGGATACGCAGTATTTT.

This clone was seen only once. The chain links TRBV14 to TRBJ2-2, with 11 bases fitting TRBD1. V gave up 4 bases and J gave up 6 bases; unmatched junction bases: 22. Germline-derived CDR1 and CDR2 are SGHDN and FVKESK. This CDR3 region has 21 residues. CDR3 nucleotides: TGTGCCAGCAGCCCTCGGGACTTAAGGGGGTTGGACAGGGGGCTCTCCGGGGAGCTGTTTTTT. Its translation: CASSPRDLRGLDRGLSGELFF. Supplemented by reference TRBV14 and TRBJ2-2, the full variable domain reads EAGVTQFPSHSVIEKGQTVTLRCDPISGHDNLYWYRRVMGKEIKFLLHFVKESKQDESGMPNNRFLAERTGGTYSTLKVQPAELEDSGVYFCASSPRDLRGLDRGLSGELFFGEGSRLTVL.

In its sample, this clone was seen many times. V usage is TRBV7-3 and J usage is TRBJ2-3; 7 bases line up with TRBD2. V shed 4 bases and J 1 base; nucleotides not matched to a gene: 5. This CDR3 comprises 15 residues. Germline assignment: CDR1 SGHTA and CDR2 FQGTGA. CDR3: CASSSTSVRTDTQYF. Here the CDR3 DNA reads TGTGCCAGCAGCTCTACTAGCGTTCGCACAGATACGCAGTATTTT.

The chain carries TRBV30 and TRBJ2-1; D not resolved. This CDR3 contains 12 residues. Germline CDR1 is GTSNPN and CDR2 is SVGIG (reference sequence). With 2 bases removed from V and 4 bases from J, the gap between germline ends came to 6 bases. The CDR3 DNA follows: TGTGCCTGGAGTTTCGGTTACAATGAGCAGTTCTTC. Encoded protein: CAWSFGYNEQFF.

This clone was seen a handful of times. V usage is TRBV12-5 and J usage is TRBJ2-1, with 9 positions matching TRBD1. The CDR3 covers 15 residues. Germline-derived CDR1 and CDR2 are LGHNT and FRNRAP. The V segment lost 6 bases and the J segment 3 bases; nucleotides outside the gene matches: 6. The CDR3 is CASGPWTGVYNEQFF. The CDR3 bases are TGTGCTAGTGGCCCATGGACAGGGGTCTACAATGAGCAGTTCTTC.

This clone was seen many times. The J gene is TRBJ1-1, the V gene TRBV10-3, with D possibly TRBD1 on 6 matching bases. The CDR3 is 13 residues long. The ends were cut back, 6 bases at V and 3 bases at J, with 11 bases in the middle. Germline V gene lookup returns CDR1 ENHRY and CDR2 SYGVKD. DNA for the CDR3: TGTGCCATCAGATACAGGGAGGACACTGAAGCTTTCTTT. Translation: CAIRYREDTEAFF.

The J gene is TRBJ1-2, the V gene TRBV30, with unresolved D. Germline values: CDR1 GTSNPN, CDR2 SVGIG (reference sequence). V was cut by 0 bases and J by 1 base, with 6 bases left in between. There are 13 residues in the CDR3. The CDR3, as DNA: TGTGCCTGGAGTGTTCAGGTTAACTATGGCTACACCTTC. Translated, it gives CAWSVQVNYGYTF. Full variable domain (missing parts from reference TRBV30 and TRBJ1-2): SQTIHQWPATLVQPVGSPLSLECTVEGTSNPNLYWYRQAAGRGLQLLFYSVGIGQISSEVPQNLSASRPQDRQFILSSKKLLLSDSGFYLCAWSVQVNYGYTFGSGTRLTVV.

The V gene is TRBV2, the J gene TRBJ2-7, with a possible D match to TRBD2 (6 bases). The CDR3 totals 17 residues. CDR1 is SNHLY, CDR2 FYNNEI, per germline. The V end was cut by 5 bases, the J end by 1 base, with 21 bases between. The CDR3 DNA sequence: TGTGCCAGCAGTCTCATTTCGTGGGGGGTCTTTTCCTACGAGCAGTACTTC. Amino acid sequence: CASSLISWGVFSYEQYF.

This clone was seen at least ten times. The chain carries TRBV18 and TRBJ2-3; no clear D gene. Trimming pared 0 bases from V and 3 bases from J, leaving 4 bases between. The CDR3 runs to 13 residues. The germline CDR1 and CDR2 sequences are KGHSH and LQKENI. CDR3 region: CASSPPGTDTQYF. As DNA, the CDR3 is TGTGCCAGCTCACCACCGGGTACAGATACGCAGTATTTT.

This clone is labeled medium-sized. V and J are TRBV2 and TRBJ2-7; 7 bases agree with TRBD2. The trim removed 6 bases at V and 7 bases at J, leaving 9 bases unmatched. The CDR3 spans 13 residues. Germline CDR1 and CDR2: SNHLY and FYNNEI. CDR3: CASSDRLAGEQYF. The DNA of the CDR3 is TGTGCCAGCAGCGATCGACTAGCCGGTGAGCAGTACTTC.

There are many counts of this clone. V gene TRBV6-1 combines with J gene TRBJ1-1, with D maybe TRBD1 (6 bases). Germline assignment: CDR1 MNHNS and CDR2 SASEGT. Trimming pared 6 bases from V and 8 bases from J, leaving 13 bases between. This CDR3 comprises 12 residues. The CDR3 DNA is TGTGCCAGCAGCCTTGCCGACAGGGAAGCTTTCTTT. Protein product: CASSLADREAFF.

This clone has ten or more counts. The DNA for the CDR3 is TGTGCCAGCAGCCCCCTTTTGGGACAGAACACTGAAGCTTTCTTT. It yields the protein CASSPLLGQNTEAFF. V is TRBV7-2 and J is TRBJ1-1, with D tentatively TRBD1 (6 bases). This CDR3 has 15 residues. Trimming removed 5 bases at V and 1 base at J, with 14 bases between. Germline V CDR1 and CDR2: SGHTA, FQGNSA. The full variable domain, completed using reference TRBV7-2 and TRBJ1-1, is GAGVSQSPSNKVTEKGKDVELRCDPISGHTALYWYRQSLGQGLEFLIYFQGNSAPDKSGLPSDRFSAERTGGSVSTLTIQRTQQEDSAVYLCASSPLLGQNTEAFFGQGTRLTVV.

In its sample, this clone was seen many times. V gene TRBV30 combines with J gene TRBJ1-2, with a weak D call TRBD1 (5 bases). The CDR3 is made up of 13 amino acids. Germline loops: CDR1 GTSNPN, CDR2 SVGIG (reference sequence). The V gene lost 6 bases and the J gene lost 4 bases, with 15 bases spanning the gap. In DNA form, the CDR3 reads TGTGCCTGTCCCCGGGGGAGGTCCTATGGCTACACCTTC. It yields the protein CACPRGRSYGYTF.